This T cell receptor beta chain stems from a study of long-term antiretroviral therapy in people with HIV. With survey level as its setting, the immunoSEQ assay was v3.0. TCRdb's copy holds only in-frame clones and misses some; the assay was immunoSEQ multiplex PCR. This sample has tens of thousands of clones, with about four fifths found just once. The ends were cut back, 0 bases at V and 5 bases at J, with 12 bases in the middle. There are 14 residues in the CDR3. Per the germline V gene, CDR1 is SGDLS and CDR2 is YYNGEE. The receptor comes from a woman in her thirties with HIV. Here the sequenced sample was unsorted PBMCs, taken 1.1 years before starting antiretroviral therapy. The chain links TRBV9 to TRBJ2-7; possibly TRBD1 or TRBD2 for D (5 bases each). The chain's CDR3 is CASSVEGVSDEQYF. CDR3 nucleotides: TGTGCCAGCAGCGTAGAAGGGGTTAGCGACGAGCAGTACTTC.